These 29 T cell receptor beta chains originate from one sample sequenced in a study of shared clonotypes between healthy human individuals (dated by TCRdb to 2018 to 2021). Library construction relied on the immunoSEQ multiplex PCR assay. TCRdb obtained this table from immuneACCESS and retained in-frame rearrangements with V and J assigned. These tables miss some clones; where compared with another copy, unresolved V genes account for less than half of the shortfall, and the remainder is unexplained. In this sample the table shows approximately 2.1 million clones, approximately 93% of which occur a single time. The ten largest make up 0.3% to 0.4% of the sample. The material sequenced was naive CD4+ T cells from PBMCs. The sample's cell subset or site, from its label and the paper: CD45RA+ positively selected. Source of these receptors: a man in his late teens or twenties in good health. Some clones in this sample may be carry-over from other donors' samples.

The CDR3 sequence: CSVDSAGRNTEAFF. CDR3 coding DNA: TGCAGCGTTGATTCTGCTGGCAGAAACACTGAAGCTTTCTTT. The V gene is TRBV29-1, the J gene TRBJ1-1; D gene uncertain. This CDR3 is 14 amino acids long. Trimming took off 3 bases at V and 2 bases at J, with 13 bases between the two ends. The germline CDR1 and CDR2 sequences are SQVTM and ANQGSEA.

A single count supports this clone. This chain uses TRBV5-1 with TRBJ2-6; D may be TRBD2 (6 bases). Trimming stripped 2 bases from V and 6 bases from J, with 15 bases between. Germline V gives CDR1 SGHRS, CDR2 YFSETQ. The CDR3 is 16 amino acids. CDR3 bases: TGCGCCAGCAGCTTCGTGGAGGGGAGAACGGCCAACGTCCTGACTTTC. It encodes CASSFVEGRTANVLTF.

The rearrangement uses TRBV4-2 and TRBJ2-3; 9 bases align to TRBD2. J lost 5 bases, V lost 4 bases, and 13 bases had no gene match. The germline gives CDR1 LGHNA, CDR2 YNFKEQ. The length of the CDR3 is 17 residues. The CDR3 nucleotides read TGTGCCAGCAGCCCCCTACAGGTAGCGGGAGTGGTAGATACGCAGTATTTT. This sequence encodes CASSPLQVAGVVDTQYF.

CDR3 nucleotide sequence: TGTGCCAGCAGTTCAGTAGATACCTCGCGCACTGAAGCTTTCTTT. It is translated as CASSSVDTSRTEAFF. The V call is TRBV28, the J call TRBJ1-1; D is undetermined. This CDR3 contains 15 residues. Trimming took 4 bases from V and 4 from J, leaving 16 bases between them. Germline V gene sequence: CDR1 MDHEN, CDR2 SYDVKM.

The gene calls are TRBV6-5 and TRBJ2-7; D is perhaps TRBD1 (8 bases). Trimming cost V 5 bases and J 7 bases, with 12 bases left between them. The CDR3 covers 12 residues. CDR1 MNHEY and CDR2 SVGAGI come from the germline V gene. CDR3 in DNA: TGTGCCAGCAGTCACAGGGGGGGAGAGCAGTACTTC. This gives the protein CASSHRGGEQYF.

The CDR3, as DNA: TGTGCCAGCCGGGGTAGCGGGACCACCGGGGAGCTGTTTTTT. Protein sequence: CASRGSGTTGELFF. The genes are TRBV27 and TRBJ2-2; 8 nucleotides match TRBD2. This CDR3 spans 14 amino acids. CDR1 and CDR2 from the germline V gene are MNHEY and SMNVEV (reference sequence). V dropped 8 bases and J dropped 4; count of bases not matched to a gene: 6.

The gene calls are TRBV6-5 and TRBJ2-7; 10 bases are a match to TRBD2. Germline lookup yields CDR1 MNHEY and CDR2 SVGAGI. The CDR3 runs 14 residues. V lost 2 bases to trimming and J lost 7 bases; unmatched junction nucleotides: 5. CDR3 nucleotide sequence: TGTGCCAGCAGTTACGCGGGACTAGCGCGGGAGCAGTACTTC. It codes for CASSYAGLAREQYF.

This clone showed up just a few times. This specimen includes other DNA sequences encoding the same CDR3. This chain joins TRBV29-1 and TRBJ1-1; possible D gene TRBD1, 6 bases. Trimming shortened V by 4 bases and J by 4 bases, and 7 bases separated the two germline ends. Per germline, CDR1 SQVTM and CDR2 ANQGSEA. The CDR3 spans 11 residues. DNA for the CDR3: TGCAGCGTTGGAGGGGGCACTGAAGCTTTCTTT. Its translation: CSVGGGTEAFF. Together with reference TRBV29-1 and TRBJ1-1, the CDR3 gives the full variable domain: SAVISQKPSRDICQRGTSLTIQCQVDSQVTMMFWYRQQPGQSLTLIATANQGSEATYESGFVIDKFPISRPNLTFSTLTVSNMSPEDSSIYLCSVGGGTEAFFGQGTRLTVV.

The rearrangement uses TRBV18 and TRBJ2-7; D perhaps matches TRBD2 (5 bases). The CDR3 sequence is 13 residues long. V gave up 4 bases and J gave up 0 bases, with 7 bases separating them. Looked up from germline, CDR1 is KGHSH and CDR2 is LQKENI. CDR3 sequence: CASSLDFSYEQYF. CDR3 DNA sequence: TGTGCCAGCTCACTGGACTTCTCCTACGAGCAGTACTTC.

In this sample, this clone turned up once. The chain employs TRBV6-1 and TRBJ1-2; no firm D call. Germline V gene data show CDR1 as MNHNS and CDR2 as SASEGT. Trimming shortened V by 6 bases and J by 0 bases, and 11 bases separated the two germline ends. This CDR3 has 14 amino acids. The CDR3 DNA sequence: TGTGCCAGCAGCCTGCTGACACCTAACTATGGCTACACCTTC. This gives the protein CASSLLTPNYGYTF.

This chain connects TRBV28 to TRBJ2-7; TRBD1 might be the D (6 bases). There are 14 residues in the CDR3. Trimming took 5 bases from V and 0 from J, leaving 11 bases between them. In germline, CDR1 is MDHEN, CDR2 SYDVKM. The CDR3 DNA reads as TGTGCCAGCAGTGCTCCGGGACACTCCTACGAGCAGTACTTC. Translating gives CASSAPGHSYEQYF.

The chain employs TRBV18 and TRBJ1-4; D is possibly TRBD1 (5 bases). Trimming left V 2 bases short and J 8 bases short, with 18 bases between. CDR1 KGHSH and CDR2 LQKENI come from the germline V gene. This CDR3 contains 16 residues. CDR3 DNA: TGTGCCAGCTCACCAATGTCGGGGGGTTCTAGAGAAAAACTGTTTTTT. Translation: CASSPMSGGSREKLFF.

Only one count was recorded for this clone. The chain combines TRBV13 with TRBJ2-2, with TRBD1 identical over 11 bases. CDR1 and CDR2 from the germline V gene are PRHDT and FYEKMQ (reference sequence). CDR3 length: 16 residues. The junction had 7 bases not matched to a gene; V was cut back by 3 bases and J by 7 bases. CDR3 DNA: TGTGCCAGCAGCTTCGGACAGGGGGCGCAGGGCGGGGAGCTGTTTTTT. It yields the protein CASSFGQGAQGGELFF.

The chain joins TRBV5-5 to TRBJ1-5; perhaps TRBD1 as D (6 bases). This CDR3 has 13 amino acids. The germline CDR1 and CDR2 sequences are SGHKS and YYEKEE (reference sequence). V dropped 0 bases and J dropped 10 bases, with 11 bases sitting between them. The CDR3 bases are TGTGCCAGCAGCTTGGAGGGGGTCAAACCCCAGCATTTT. This codes for CASSLEGVKPQHF.

V usage is TRBV20-1 and J usage is TRBJ2-1; 8 bases align to TRBD2. With V trimmed by 3 bases and J by 12 bases, 4 bases remained unmatched. The CDR3 contains 11 residues. Per the germline V gene, CDR1 is DFQATT and CDR2 is SNEGSKA (reference sequence). The CDR3 coding sequence is TGCAGTGCTAGCGGGGGGGATGGGCAGTTCTTC. Encoded protein: CSASGGDGQFF.

This clone has a single count. The chain couples TRBV19 to TRBJ1-4, with TRBD1 as a possible D gene (6 bases). This CDR3 has 15 residues. The V end lost 6 bases, the J end lost 5 bases, and 16 bases lay between the germline ends. The V gene's germline CDR1 is LNHDA and CDR2 SQIVND (reference sequence). The CDR3 DNA follows: TGTGCCAGTAGAAACGGACAGAGTCGAAATGAAAAACTGTTTTTT. It is translated as CASRNGQSRNEKLFF.

The chain joins TRBV7-2 to TRBJ2-7; D uncertain. This CDR3 has 11 residues. Between the trimmed V and J ends, which lost 5 bases and 2 bases, there was a span of 4 bases. Germline assignment: CDR1 SGHTA and CDR2 FQGNSA. The CDR3 DNA reads as TGTGCCAGCAGCCGGGCCTACGAGCAGTACTTC. Its protein product is CASSRAYEQYF.

J is TRBJ2-3 and V is TRBV15, with a tentative D call TRBD1 (6 bases). Germline V gene lookup returns CDR1 LNHNV and CDR2 YYDKDF (reference sequence). The ends were cut back, 1 base at V and 4 bases at J, with 9 bases in the middle. The CDR3 extends over 14 amino acids. The CDR3 region has the DNA TGTGCCACCAGCAGAGGCAGGGGCTCAGATACGCAGTATTTT. This translates into CATSRGRGSDTQYF.

The J gene is TRBJ1-5, the V gene TRBV6-6; no clear D. Germline V CDR1 and CDR2: MNHNY, SVGAGI (reference sequence). V lost 0 bases and J 5 bases, leaving 5 bases between the germline ends. This CDR3 has 13 amino acids. The CDR3 DNA follows: TGTGCCAGCAGTTACTCCCGGTATCAGCCCCAGCATTTT. It translates to CASSYSRYQPQHF.

The chain carries TRBV5-6 and TRBJ2-7, with D perhaps given as TRBD1 or TRBD2 (5 bases each). Trimming removed 4 bases from V and 4 bases from J, with 15 bases in between. This CDR3 has 14 amino acids. CDR1 SGHDT and CDR2 YYEEEE come from the germline V gene. The DNA of the CDR3 is TGTGCCAGCAGCCAAGTAGCAGGGAGATACGAGCAGTACTTC. Translating it yields CASSQVAGRYEQYF.

Details on this clone: This sample includes further DNA sequences coding for the same CDR3. The chain links TRBV7-2 to TRBJ2-5, with D hard to call. Trimming stripped 2 bases from V and 5 bases from J, with 6 bases between. The CDR3 is 12 amino acids. The germline V gene has CDR1 SGHTA and CDR2 FQGNSA. CDR3 in amino acids: CASSLLGETQYF. The DNA for the CDR3 is TGTGCCAGCAGCTTACTGGGTGAGACCCAGTACTTC.

This clone has a handful of counts. This chain links TRBV19 with TRBJ1-5; D unclear. This CDR3 is built from 14 residues. Trimming pared 8 bases from V and 2 bases from J, leaving 13 bases between. Germline V CDR1 and CDR2: LNHDA, SQIVND (reference sequence). The CDR3 region is CASGLREGNQPQHF. The DNA for the CDR3 is TGTGCCAGTGGTTTACGGGAGGGCAATCAGCCCCAGCATTTT.

The CDR3 sequence: CASSQSPDDQPQHF. DNA of the CDR3: TGCGCCAGCAGCCAAAGTCCTGACGATCAGCCCCAGCATTTT. This chain joins TRBV4-3 and TRBJ1-5; unclear D gene. Looked up from germline, CDR1 is LGHNA and CDR2 is YSLEER. The CDR3 spans 14 residues. V shed 2 bases and J shed 5 bases, with 10 bases lying between them.

This clone was seen a single time. V and J are TRBV7-3 and TRBJ2-2; D unresolved. Germline assignment: CDR1 SGHTA and CDR2 FQGTGA. The V and J ends lost 2 bases and 4 bases respectively, with 8 bases between them. CDR3 size: 14 residues. This chain's CDR3 is CASSLPAGTGELFF. CDR3 DNA: TGTGCCAGCAGCTTACCAGCAGGCACCGGGGAGCTGTTTTTT.

This CDR3 is CASSLRGLGRAAPYEQYF. CDR3 DNA: TGTGCCAGCAGTTTAAGAGGTTTGGGGCGCGCTGCGCCCTACGAGCAGTACTTC. The chain employs TRBV28 and TRBJ2-7; possibly TRBD1 for D (5 bases). The V gene lost 2 bases and the J gene lost 2 bases, with 22 bases spanning the gap. Germline loops: CDR1 MDHEN, CDR2 SYDVKM. CDR3 length: 18 residues.

The chain links TRBV18 to TRBJ1-3; D perhaps matches TRBD1 (5 bases). Trimming removed 2 bases from V and 0 bases from J, with 11 bases in between. The V gene's germline CDR1 is KGHSH and CDR2 LQKENI. This CDR3 is built from 16 residues. The chain's CDR3 is CASSPLTGVSGNTIYF. CDR3 DNA sequence: TGTGCCAGCTCACCATTGACGGGGGTCTCTGGAAACACCATATATTTT.

V is TRBV7-3 and J is TRBJ2-3, with a weak D call TRBD1 (5 bases). CDR1 and CDR2 (germline): SGHTA, FQGTGA. CDR3 size: 15 residues. V lost 5 bases and J 4 bases, leaving 16 bases between the germline ends. The CDR3 is CASSPQATLADTQYF. The CDR3 coding sequence is TGTGCCAGCAGCCCACAGGCGACCTTGGCAGATACGCAGTATTTT.

The chain has TRBV28 and TRBJ1-5; D uncertain. V was clipped by 8 bases and J by 2 bases, with 10 bases between them. The germline V gene has CDR1 MDHEN and CDR2 SYDVKM. The CDR3 runs to 13 residues. CDR3 sequence: CASVERGNQPQHF. The CDR3 nucleotides read TGTGCCAGCGTTGAACGGGGCAATCAGCCCCAGCATTTT.

The chain employs TRBV4-3 and TRBJ2-7, with D perhaps matching TRBD1 (6 bases). V lost 0 bases, J lost 2 bases, and 14 bases lay in between. This CDR3 comprises 16 residues. Germline CDR1 LGHNA, CDR2 YSLEER. The CDR3 sequence: CASSQDRDMGTYEQYF. Here the CDR3 DNA reads TGCGCCAGCAGCCAAGACCGGGACATGGGTACCTACGAGCAGTACTTC.